These 29 T cell receptor beta chains were all obtained from the same sample, sequenced in a study of tissue T cells after allogeneic stem cell transplantation. The data were produced by immunoSEQ multiplex PCR, yet TCRdb's version contains in-frame clones alone and is incomplete. The data hold thousands of clones, with roughly 62% observed a single time. Sample: tissue from the jejunum, taken at autopsy. The receptors originated from a male donor aged 60 or over with lung cancer.

The chain couples TRBV11-3 to TRBJ2-3; 7 bases are shared with TRBD2. Germline CDR1 SGHNT, CDR2 YENEEA. J gave up 2 bases and V 3 bases, and 2 bases lay outside the gene matches. CDR3 length: 14 amino acids. CDR3 DNA sequence: TGTGCCAGCAGCTTTAGCGGGTCCACAGATACGCAGTATTTT. Protein product: CASSFSGSTDTQYF.

Judged by abundance, this clone is medium-sized. The chain is built from TRBV11-2 and TRBJ2-7; 11 bases are shared with TRBD1. The CDR3 is 15 amino acids. The trim removed 2 bases at V and 5 bases at J, leaving 5 bases unmatched. Per germline, CDR1 SGHAT and CDR2 FQNNGV. The CDR3 DNA sequence: TGTGCCAGCAGCTTATGGGACAGGGGGAATCACGAGCAGTACTTC. Its translation is CASSLWDRGNHEQYF. Complete variable domain (other parts from reference TRBV11-2 and TRBJ2-7): EAGVAQSPRYKIIEKRQSVAFWCNPISGHATLYWYQQILGQGPKLLIQFQNNGVVDDSQLPKDRFSAERLKGVDSTLKIQPAKLEDSAVYLCASSLWDRGNHEQYFGPGTRLTVT.

This clone was counted between two and nine times. Other DNA sequences within the sample encode an identical CDR3. The chain joins TRBV4-3 to TRBJ1-4; a weak D match, TRBD1 (6 bases). The germline V gene encodes CDR1 LGHNA and CDR2 YSLEER. V lost 1 base and J lost 3, with 12 bases in between. CDR3 length: 16 amino acids. The CDR3 is CASSQVGGVSNEKLFF. The CDR3 DNA follows: TGCGCCAGCAGCCAAGTCGGGGGCGTATCTAATGAAAAACTGTTTTTT.

Only a few counts were recorded for this clone. The V call is TRBV6-2 or TRBV6-3, the J call TRBJ2-7; 11 bases are a match to TRBD2. CDR1 MNHEY and CDR2 SVGEGT come from the germline V gene. The CDR3 runs 14 residues. J lost 12 bases, V lost 3 bases, and 10 bases had no gene match. DNA of the CDR3: TGTGCCAGCAGTTATTCTCTAGCGGGGGGCCATCGGTACTTC. This sequence encodes CASSYSLAGGHRYF.

The chain links TRBV28 to TRBJ2-2, with D possibly matching TRBD1 (5 bases). Germline CDR1 and CDR2: MDHEN and SYDVKM. CDR3 length: 15 residues. The V end lost 5 bases, the J end lost 0 bases, and 10 bases lay between the germline ends. The CDR3 is CASSGHLSNTGELFF. Here the CDR3 DNA reads TGTGCCAGCAGTGGACACCTTTCGAACACCGGGGAGCTGTTTTTT. The entire variable domain, with the rest obtained from reference TRBV28 and TRBJ2-2, is as follows: DVKVTQSSRYLVKRTGEKVFLECVQDMDHENMFWYRQDPGLGLRLIYFSYDVKMKEKGDIPEGYSVSREKKERFSLILESASTNQTSMYLCASSGHLSNTGELFFGEGSRLTVL.

This clone rates as medium-sized. CDR3 protein: CASSFRGGDTQYF. CDR3 in DNA: TGTGCCAGCAGCTTCAGAGGGGGAGATACGCAGTATTTT. The rearrangement links TRBV11-2 to TRBJ2-3, with D perhaps TRBD1 (6 bases). CDR1 and CDR2 from the germline V gene are SGHAT and FQNNGV. CDR3 length: 13 amino acids. The ends were cut back, 3 bases at V and 5 bases at J, with 9 bases in the middle.

The J gene is TRBJ1-6, the V gene TRBV6-2 or TRBV6-3, with 9 bases that match TRBD1. Germline V gene sequence: CDR1 MNHEY, CDR2 SVGEGT. There are 15 residues in the CDR3. The trim removed 2 bases at V and 7 bases at J, leaving 3 bases unmatched. The CDR3, as DNA: TGTGCCAGCAGTTACCCTGGGACAGGGAATTCACCCCTCCACTTT. Amino acids: CASSYPGTGNSPLHF.

The genes are TRBV9 and TRBJ2-7, with D unresolved. The germline V and J ends were trimmed by 0 bases and 1 base, with 5 bases remaining between them. Germline CDR1 SGDLS, CDR2 YYNGEE. The CDR3 is 13 amino acids. CDR3 protein: CASSVDISYEQYF. The CDR3 DNA sequence: TGTGCCAGCAGCGTAGACATTTCCTACGAGCAGTACTTC. The full variable domain, completed using reference TRBV9 and TRBJ2-7, is DSGVTQTPKHLITATGQRVTLRCSPRSGDLSVYWYQQSLDQGLQFLIQYYNGEERAKGNILERFSAQQFPDLHSELNLSSLELGDSALYFCASSVDISYEQYFGPGTRLTVT.

This clone was observed a few times. The genes are TRBV4-2 and TRBJ2-6; D uncertain. The CDR3 is 16 amino acids. Germline assignment: CDR1 LGHNA and CDR2 YNFKEQ. Trimming stripped 1 base from V and 1 base from J, with 8 bases between. CDR3 sequence: CASSQGSGSGANVLTF. CDR3 DNA: TGTGCCAGCAGCCAAGGATCCGGGTCTGGGGCCAACGTCCTGACTTTC.

The chain couples TRBV3-1 (or the pseudogene TRBV3-2) to TRBJ2-1; the match to TRBD2 covers 14 bases. CDR1 and CDR2 from the germline V gene are LGHDT and YNNKEL (reference sequence). This CDR3 is 19 amino acids long. The J segment lost 2 bases and the V segment lost 4 bases, leaving 10 bases of the junction unmatched. DNA for the CDR3: TGTGCCAGCAGCCCGACCCAGGGACTAGCGGGAGCAGCCTACAATGAGCAGTTCTTC. The encoded protein is CASSPTQGLAGAAYNEQFF.

The chain combines TRBV28 with TRBJ1-5, with a weak D call TRBD1 (5 bases). V lost 3 bases to trimming and J lost 1 base, with 10 bases between them. The CDR3 totals 15 residues. CDR1 is MDHEN and CDR2 is SYDVKM in the germline V gene. CDR3 sequence: CASSLQGISNQPQHF. CDR3 nucleotide sequence: TGTGCCAGCAGTTTGCAGGGAATAAGCAATCAGCCCCAGCATTTT.

The chain links TRBV7-9 to TRBJ2-1; D unresolved. Germline-derived CDR1 and CDR2 are SEHNR and FQNEAQ (reference sequence). Trimming took off 8 bases at V and 5 bases at J, with 13 bases between the two ends. The CDR3 loop spans 13 amino acids. The CDR3: CASGSGWDNEQFF. CDR3 DNA: TGTGCCAGCGGTTCTGGCTGGGACAATGAGCAGTTCTTC.

V is TRBV4-1 and J is TRBJ2-5; no clear D gene. The CDR3 length is 14 residues. V lost 0 bases, J lost 5 bases, and 10 bases lay in between. Germline V gene lookup returns CDR1 MGHRA and CDR2 YSYEKL. The CDR3 DNA is TGCGCCAGCAGCCAAGATGTGGGGTCGGAGACCCAGTACTTC. Encoded protein: CASSQDVGSETQYF.

This clone was counted only a few times. The chain joins TRBV11-2 to TRBJ2-1; 8 bases line up with TRBD2. This CDR3 is 15 amino acids long. The trim removed 5 bases at V and 9 bases at J, leaving 12 bases unmatched. Germline V gene sequence: CDR1 SGHAT, CDR2 FQNNGV. DNA for the CDR3: TGTGCCAGCAGCCCCGGGGGGGTGACGGAGGGTGAGCAGTTCTTC. As protein: CASSPGGVTEGEQFF.

The genes are TRBV11-2 and TRBJ2-1; D is tentatively TRBD1 or TRBD2 (5 bases each). V gave up 8 bases and J gave up 7 bases, with 21 bases separating them. Germline CDR1 SGHAT, CDR2 FQNNGV. The CDR3 runs to 15 residues. The CDR3 loop is CASLPPGRHLNEQFF. DNA of the CDR3: TGTGCCAGCCTCCCCCCGGGACGTCACTTGAATGAGCAGTTCTTC.

The sample holds one count of this clone. This chain uses TRBV9 with TRBJ2-6; D is perhaps TRBD1 or TRBD2 (5 bases each). The germline CDR1 and CDR2 sequences are SGDLS and YYNGEE. This CDR3 has 16 amino acids. The V end was cut by 0 bases, the J end by 2 bases, with 9 bases between. CDR3 DNA: TGTGCCAGCAGCGTAGAGGTGGGGGCTGGGGCCAACGTCCTGACTTTC. This codes for CASSVEVGAGANVLTF.

This sequence joins TRBV9 and TRBJ2-5; the D is unclear. The CDR3 spans 13 residues. CDR1 is SGDLS, CDR2 YYNGEE, per germline. V lost 4 bases and J 7 bases, leaving 14 bases between the germline ends. CDR3 DNA: TGTGCCAGCAGCCCCCCAACCCCAGGGACCCAGTACTTC. Its protein is CASSPPTPGTQYF.

The chain combines TRBV7-2 with TRBJ2-7; maybe TRBD2 (5 bases). The germline CDR1 and CDR2 sequences are SGHTA and FQGNSA. V lost 1 base, J lost 3 bases, and 7 bases lay in between. The CDR3 consists of 13 residues. CDR3 residues: CASSLGRDYEQYF. The CDR3 DNA follows: TGTGCCAGCAGCTTAGGACGGGACTACGAGCAGTACTTC.

CDR3 residues: CASSLNPPNTEAFF. DNA of the CDR3: TGCGCCAGCAGCTTAAATCCGCCGAACACTGAAGCTTTCTTT. The rearrangement joins TRBV5-1 to TRBJ1-1, with no clear D. The CDR3 extends over 14 amino acids. V lost 2 bases, J lost 1 base, and 9 bases lay in between. Germline CDR1 is SGHRS and CDR2 is YFSETQ. Looking up the rest from reference TRBV5-1 and TRBJ1-1 gives the full variable domain: KAGVTQTPRYLIKTRGQQVTLSCSPISGHRSVSWYQQTPGQGLQFLFEYFSETQRNKGNFPGRFSGRQFSNSRSEMNVSTLELGDSALYLCASSLNPPNTEAFFGQGTRLTVV.

This clone showed up just a few times. The chain uses TRBV7-9 and TRBJ1-2; TRBD1 matches at 8 bases. The germline V gene has CDR1 SEHNR and CDR2 FQNEAQ (reference sequence). This CDR3 spans 16 amino acids. J was trimmed by 3 bases and V by 1 base; bases with no gene match: 7. DNA for the CDR3: TGTGCCAGCAGCTTAGGACCGGGACAGGAACACTATGGCTACACCTTC. Its protein is CASSLGPGQEHYGYTF.

In its sample, this clone is large. The chain employs TRBV27 and TRBJ2-2; D possibly corresponds to TRBD2 (6 bases). The CDR3 is made up of 15 amino acids. The V end lost 4 bases, the J end lost 1 base, and 10 bases lay between the germline ends. Germline V lookup: CDR1 MNHEY, CDR2 SMNVEV (reference sequence). CDR3 nucleotides: TGTGCCAGCAGTTACGGGGGATTGAACACCGGGGAGCTGTTTTTT. Translating gives CASSYGGLNTGELFF.

On this clone: Additional DNA sequences in this sample encode the identical CDR3. The chain carries TRBV4-1 and TRBJ1-5; D unclear. In germline, CDR1 is MGHRA, CDR2 YSYEKL. The CDR3 loop spans 13 amino acids. Trimming pared 2 bases from V and 4 bases from J, leaving 6 bases between. CDR3 nucleotides: TGCGCCAGCAGCCAAACGGAAAATCAGCCCCAGCATTTT. Its protein product is CASSQTENQPQHF.

Within the sample, this clone is medium-sized (0.01 to 0.1%). The chain links TRBV29-1 to TRBJ2-1, with TRBD1 matching over 8 bases. This CDR3 region has 15 residues. V shed 7 bases and J 2 bases; nucleotides not matched to a gene: 10. Germline assignment: CDR1 SQVTM and CDR2 ANQGSEA. CDR3 in DNA: TGCAGCGCCAAGACAGGACAGGGCACCTACAATGAGCAGTTCTTC. Its protein product is CSAKTGQGTYNEQFF.

This chain connects TRBV24-1 to TRBJ1-2; D gene ambiguous. Germline V lookup: CDR1 KGHDR, CDR2 SFDVKD. The CDR3 extends over 12 amino acids. Between the trimmed V and J ends, which lost 0 bases and 5 bases, there was a span of 3 bases. For the CDR3, the DNA is TGTGCCACCAGTGATTTGGCTTATGGCTACACCTTC. Amino acid sequence: CATSDLAYGYTF.

J is TRBJ2-7 and V is TRBV9; 12 bases agree with TRBD1. After removal of 3 bases from V and 2 bases from J, the junction contained 6 bases not matched to a gene. There are 16 residues in the CDR3. Germline CDR1 reads SGDLS; CDR2 reads YYNGEE. CDR3 region: CASSDSRDRGPYEQYF. DNA of the CDR3: TGTGCCAGCAGCGACAGCCGGGACAGGGGGCCCTACGAGCAGTACTTC.

The CDR3 sequence: CASSQTQGLGYTF. The CDR3 nucleotides read TGCGCCAGCAGCCAGACCCAGGGGTTAGGCTACACCTTC. V gene TRBV4-3 combines with J gene TRBJ1-2, with D perhaps TRBD1 (6 bases). Trimming cost V 3 bases and J 8 bases, with 13 bases left between them. CDR1 is LGHNA, CDR2 YSLEER, per germline. The CDR3 is made up of 13 amino acids.

V gene TRBV7-9 combines with J gene TRBJ2-5; D is unclear. This CDR3 contains 12 residues. Looked up from germline, CDR1 is SEHNR and CDR2 is FQNEAQ (reference sequence). V was clipped by 0 bases and J by 5 bases, with 4 bases between them. The CDR3 region has the DNA TGTGCCAGCAGCTTAGCGAGGGAGACCCAGTACTTC. Its translation: CASSLARETQYF.

The chain recombines TRBV21-1 with TRBJ2-7; TRBD1 is the table's D call, not checked against the DNA. TRBV21-1 is a pseudogene. The CDR3 is 15 residues long. CDR3 in amino acids: CASSKGGTGFYEQYF. CDR3 DNA sequence: TGTGCCAGCAGCAAAGGGGGGACAGGGTTCTACGAGCAGTACTTC.

V and J are TRBV12-3 or TRBV12-4 and TRBJ1-5, with D possibly matching TRBD1 (6 bases). Trimming took 6 bases from V and 4 from J, leaving 10 bases between them. There are 13 residues in the CDR3. DNA of the CDR3: TGTGCCAGCAGATTTACAGGGAATCAGCCCCAGCATTTT. This codes for CASRFTGNQPQHF.